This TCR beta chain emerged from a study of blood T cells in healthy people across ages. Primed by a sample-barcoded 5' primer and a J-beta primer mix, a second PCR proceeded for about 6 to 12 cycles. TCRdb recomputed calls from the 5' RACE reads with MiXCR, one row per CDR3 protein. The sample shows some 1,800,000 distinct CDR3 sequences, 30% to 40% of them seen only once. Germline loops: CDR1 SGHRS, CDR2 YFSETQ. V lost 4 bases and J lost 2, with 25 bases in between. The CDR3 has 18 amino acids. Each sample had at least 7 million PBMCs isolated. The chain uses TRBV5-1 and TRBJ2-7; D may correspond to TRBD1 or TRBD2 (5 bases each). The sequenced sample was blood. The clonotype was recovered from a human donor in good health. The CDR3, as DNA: TGCGCCAGCAGCCCTGGGACGGGAAGCGATCGTACCCCCTACGAGCAGTACTTC. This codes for CASSPGTGSDRTPYEQYF. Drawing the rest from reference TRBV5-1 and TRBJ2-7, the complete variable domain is KAGVTQTPRYLIKTRGQQVTLSCSPISGHRSVSWYQQTPGQGLQFLFEYFSETQRNKGNFPGRFSGRQFSNSRSEMNVSTLELGDSALYLCASSPGTGSDRTPYEQYFGPGTRLTVT.